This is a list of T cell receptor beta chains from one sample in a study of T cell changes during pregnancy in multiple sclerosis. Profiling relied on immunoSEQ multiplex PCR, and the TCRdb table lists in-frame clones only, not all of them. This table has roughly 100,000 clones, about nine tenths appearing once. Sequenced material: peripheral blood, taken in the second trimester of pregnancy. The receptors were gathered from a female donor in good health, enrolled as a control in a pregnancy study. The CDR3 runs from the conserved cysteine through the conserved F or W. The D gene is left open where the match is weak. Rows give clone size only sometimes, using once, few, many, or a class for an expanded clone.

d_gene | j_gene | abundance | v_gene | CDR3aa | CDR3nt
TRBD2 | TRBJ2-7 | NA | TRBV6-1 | CASSEATSGSYEQYF | TGTGCCAGCAGTGAAGCAACTAGCGGTTCCTACGAGCAGTACTTC
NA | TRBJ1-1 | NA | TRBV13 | CASSLGSRGTGAFF | TGTGCCAGCAGCTTAGGGAGTCGGGGAACTGGAGCTTTCTTT
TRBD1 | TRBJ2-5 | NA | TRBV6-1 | CASSDGTGVRETQYF | TGTGCCAGCAGTGACGGGACAGGGGTAAGAGAGACCCAGTACTTC
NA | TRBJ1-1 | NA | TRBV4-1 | CASSEGGTEAFF | TGCGCCAGCAGTGAAGGGGGAACTGAAGCTTTCTTT
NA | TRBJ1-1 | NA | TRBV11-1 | CASSFSRGGMNTEAFF | TGTGCCAGCAGCTTTTCCCGCGGGGGAATGAACACTGAAGCTTTCTTT
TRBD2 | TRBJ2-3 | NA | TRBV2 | CASSEMSLAGSADTQYF | TGTGCCAGCAGTGAGATGAGTCTAGCGGGAAGCGCAGATACGCAGTATTTT
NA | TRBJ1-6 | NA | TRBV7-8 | CASSIRSGVAGLMPPLHF | TGTGCCAGCAGCATCCGTTCAGGGGTCGCCGGTTTAATGCCACCCCTCCACTTT
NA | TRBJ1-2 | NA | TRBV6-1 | CASSELKTGGYTF | TGTGCCAGCAGTGAACTGAAAACGGGTGGCTACACCTTC
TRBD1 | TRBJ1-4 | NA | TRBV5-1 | CASRGQGNAANEKLFF | TGCGCCAGCAGGGGACAGGGGAATGCGGCTAATGAAAAACTGTTTTTT
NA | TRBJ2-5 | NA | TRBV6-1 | CASSSFGSSGETQYF | TGTGCCAGCAGTTCTTTCGGGAGTTCGGGAGAGACCCAGTACTTC
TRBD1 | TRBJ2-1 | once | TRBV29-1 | CSASGTGTYNEQFF | TGCAGCGCTTCCGGGACAGGGACTTACAATGAGCAGTTCTTC
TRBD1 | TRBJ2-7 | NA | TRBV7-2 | CASSLEGAQPEYEQYF | TGTGCCAGCAGCTTAGAGGGGGCCCAACCGGAGTACGAGCAGTACTTC
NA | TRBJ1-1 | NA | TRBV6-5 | CASSWQLGPTEAFF | TGTGCCAGCAGTTGGCAACTGGGGCCCACTGAAGCTTTCTTT
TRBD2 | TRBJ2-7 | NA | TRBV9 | CASSVQGLAGSEQYF | TGTGCCAGCAGCGTCCAGGGACTAGCGGGTTCCGAGCAGTACTTC
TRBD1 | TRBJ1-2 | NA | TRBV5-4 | CASSRDSDYGYTF | TGTGCCAGCTCCCGGGACAGCGACTATGGCTACACCTTC
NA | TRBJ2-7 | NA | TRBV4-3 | CASSQDTGYPLYEQYF | TGCGCCAGCAGCCAAGATACGGGATACCCCTTATACGAGCAGTACTTC
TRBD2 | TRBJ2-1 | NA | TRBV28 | CASSFGSGGLENEQFF | TGTGCCAGCAGTTTCGGGAGCGGGGGGTTGGAGAATGAGCAGTTCTTC
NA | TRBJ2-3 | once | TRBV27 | CASSLSYSTDTQYF | TGTGCCAGCAGTTTATCCTACAGCACAGATACGCAGTATTTT
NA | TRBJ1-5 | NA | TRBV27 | CASSLQGYSNQPQHF | TGTGCCAGCAGTTTACAGGGTTATAGCAATCAGCCCCAGCATTTT
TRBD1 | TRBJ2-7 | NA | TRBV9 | CASSPSGTGSHEQYF | TGTGCCAGCAGTCCCTCCGGGACAGGGTCTCACGAGCAGTACTTC
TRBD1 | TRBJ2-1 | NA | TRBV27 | CASNRGDRYNEQFF | TGTGCCAGCAACCGAGGGGACAGATACAATGAGCAGTTCTTC
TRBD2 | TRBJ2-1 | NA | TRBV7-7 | CASSRGLASTNEQFF | TGTGCTAGCAGCAGGGGACTAGCCAGCACCAATGAGCAGTTCTTC
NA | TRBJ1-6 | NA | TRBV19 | CASSPPGWDSDSPLHF | TGTGCCAGTAGTCCGCCAGGGTGGGACTCGGATTCACCCCTCCACTTT
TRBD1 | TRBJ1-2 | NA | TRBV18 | CASSPGQVSDYGYTF | TGTGCCAGCTCACCGGGACAGGTCTCGGACTATGGCTACACCTTC